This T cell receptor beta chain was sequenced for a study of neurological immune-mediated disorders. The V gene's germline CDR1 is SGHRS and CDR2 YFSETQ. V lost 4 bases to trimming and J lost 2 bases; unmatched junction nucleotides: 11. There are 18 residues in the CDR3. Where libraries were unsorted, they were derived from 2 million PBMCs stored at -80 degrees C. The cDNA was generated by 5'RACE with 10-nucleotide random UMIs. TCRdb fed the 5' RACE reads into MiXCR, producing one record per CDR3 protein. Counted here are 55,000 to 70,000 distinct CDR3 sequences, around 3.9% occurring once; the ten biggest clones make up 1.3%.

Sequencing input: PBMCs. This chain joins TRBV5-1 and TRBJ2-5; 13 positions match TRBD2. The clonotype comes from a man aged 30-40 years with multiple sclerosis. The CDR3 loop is CASSPGGTSGARQETQYF. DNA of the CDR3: TGCGCCAGCAGCCCGGGCGGGACTAGCGGGGCGAGGCAAGAGACCCAGTACTTC.